Sequencing of this TCR beta chain was carried out in a study of CD8+CD57+ T cells in acquired aplastic anemia. Overall study context: Each DNA sample taken from sorted CD4+ and CD8+ cells came to about 3.2 ug on average.

Only patients with CD8+CD57+ cell expansion on flow cytometry were chosen for sequencing. Severe acquired aplastic anemia was the diagnosis recorded for all patients. Using genomic DNA as the template, TCR beta VDJ and CDR3 profiling was carried out. TCRdb fed the reads into MiXCR, producing one record per CDR3 protein. The sample lists fewer than 85,000 distinct CDR3 sequences, just over 70% occurring once. In this sample, this clonotype turned up a few times. Its antigen is still unknown. The study's findings and limits: CD8+ Simpson's diversity did not differ significantly between patients and controls. There were about 27 CD8+ CDR3 sequences that occurred in both patients and controls.

The sequence was collected from a human donor with aplastic anemia. The sequencing sample was made of sorted CD4+, CD8+, or CD8+CD57+ T cells (not recorded which) from PBMCs.

The CDR3 DNA is TGTGCCACCAGCAGAGACCTAGCAGTGGGAGAGACCCAGTACTTC. Translated, it gives CATSRDLAVGETQYF. The chain joins TRBV15 to TRBJ2-5, with D possibly matching TRBD2 (5 bases). Germline V lookup: CDR1 LNHNV, CDR2 YYDKDF (reference sequence). The CDR3 covers 15 residues. Trimming left V 0 bases short and J 4 bases short, with 12 bases between.